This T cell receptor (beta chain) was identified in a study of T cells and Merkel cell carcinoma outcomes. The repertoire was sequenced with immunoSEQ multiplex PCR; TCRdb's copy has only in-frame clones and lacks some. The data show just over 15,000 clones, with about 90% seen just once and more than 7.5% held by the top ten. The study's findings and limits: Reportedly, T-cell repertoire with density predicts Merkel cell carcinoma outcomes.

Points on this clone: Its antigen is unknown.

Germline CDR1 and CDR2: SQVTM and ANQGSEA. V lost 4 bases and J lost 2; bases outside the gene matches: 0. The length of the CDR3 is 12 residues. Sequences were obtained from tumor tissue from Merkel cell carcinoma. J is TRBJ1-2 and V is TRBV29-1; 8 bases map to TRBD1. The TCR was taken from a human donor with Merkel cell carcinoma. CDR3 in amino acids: CSVGQGNYGYTF. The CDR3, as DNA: TGCAGCGTTGGACAGGGGAACTATGGCTACACCTTC. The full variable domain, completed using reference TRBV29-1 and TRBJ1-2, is SAVISQKPSRDICQRGTSLTIQCQVDSQVTMMFWYRQQPGQSLTLIATANQGSEATYESGFVIDKFPISRPNLTFSTLTVSNMSPEDSSIYLCSVGQGNYGYTFGSGTRLTVV.